This T cell receptor (beta chain) was documented in a study of T cells in localized non-small cell lung cancer. The protocol was immunoSEQ multiplex PCR, while the TCRdb copy is restricted to in-frame clones and leaves out a portion. This table holds under 40,000 clones, about 78% found once. The length of the CDR3 is 16 residues. Germline-derived CDR1 and CDR2 are SGHTA and FQGNSA. The junction had 10 bases not matched to a gene; V was cut back by 5 bases and J by 4 bases. J is TRBJ2-2 and V is TRBV7-2, with 7 bases identical to TRBD2. This sequence originates from a male donor aged 60 or older with stage II squamous cell lung carcinoma. The sequenced sample was peripheral blood, obtained before any cancer treatment. This CDR3 reads CASSPWSGDLTGELFF. The CDR3 DNA reads as TGTGCCAGCAGCCCTTGGAGCGGGGATCTCACCGGGGAGCTGTTTTTT.